This TCR beta chain was identified in a study of shared clonotypes between healthy human individuals. Method: immunoSEQ multiplex PCR; TCRdb's copy keeps in-frame clones and lacks some. The repertoire has some 1.5 million clones, nearly 99% of them found once; the top ten carry roughly 0.42%. Turning to this clone: Its antigen is unknown.

Findings and limits, study-wide: Researchers found naive subsets generally carried larger estimated richness than memory subsets. Tissue TCR repertoires likely differ from these blood-only repertoires. Sequencing depth was expected to influence donor clonotype sharing. Non-shared clonotypes were found to have lower generation probabilities than the clonotypes that were shared by all four of the sorted-subset donors.

The CDR3 contains 13 residues. The trim removed 5 bases at V and 3 bases at J, leaving 4 bases unmatched. The germline V gene encodes CDR1 MNHNS and CDR2 SASEGT. V usage is TRBV6-1 and J usage is TRBJ2-7; 7 positions match TRBD1. The receptor's source is a man aged 25 to 45 in good health. The sequenced material came from naive CD4+ T cells sorted from blood. The sample's subset: CD45RA+ positively selected. The CDR3 protein is CASSNDRVYEQYF. The CDR3 region has the DNA TGTGCCAGCAGTAACGACAGGGTCTACGAGCAGTACTTC.